This TCR beta chain was profiled in a study of blood T cell repertoires in COVID-19. Assay used: immunoSEQ multiplex PCR; TCRdb lists only in-frame clones, some missing. The sample includes about 250,000 clones, around 86% of them seen just once. Clinical history reported by participants formed the basis on which cohorts were assigned. The germline V and J ends were trimmed by 5 bases and 0 bases, with 5 bases remaining between them. The germline V gene encodes CDR1 MRHNA and CDR2 SNTAGT. This CDR3 region has 13 residues. The gene calls are TRBV6-4 and TRBJ2-1; D is undetermined. Sample: PBMCs or T cells enriched from blood (not recorded which). The TCR sequence derives from a woman in her forties or fifties who had recovered from COVID-19. The CDR3, as DNA: TGTGCCAGCAGTCACACCTCCTACAATGAGCAGTTCTTC. Translated, it gives CASSHTSYNEQFF.